A single sample gave rise to the 18 T cell receptor beta chains below, sequenced in a study of blood T cell repertoires in COVID-19. TCRdb's copy holds only in-frame clones and misses some; the assay was immunoSEQ multiplex PCR. The sample consists of fewer than 450,000 clones, 90% of them appearing once. The sequenced material came from PBMCs or T cells enriched from blood (not recorded which). Receptors originate from a man between 18 and 29 years old who had recovered from COVID-19.

CDR3 region: CASSSGQGNEQYF. CDR3 in DNA: TGTGCCAGCAGTTCAGGACAGGGAAACGAGCAGTACTTC. This rearrangement joins TRBV28 to TRBJ2-7; 8 bases fit TRBD1. Trimming cost V 4 bases and J 5 bases; bases outside gene matches: 4. The CDR3 contains 13 residues. Germline CDR1 and CDR2: MDHEN and SYDVKM.

V usage is TRBV5-1 and J usage is TRBJ1-4; 7 bases are shared with TRBD1. This CDR3 comprises 14 residues. J gave up 3 bases and V 5 bases, and 4 bases lay outside the gene matches. Germline CDR1 is SGHRS and CDR2 is YFSETQ. As DNA, the CDR3 is TGCGCCAGCAGTCCCACAGGGGCTAATGAAAAACTGTTTTTT. The encoded protein is CASSPTGANEKLFF.

This chain uses TRBV2 with TRBJ2-3; possibly TRBD2 for D (6 bases). Germline V gives CDR1 SNHLY, CDR2 FYNNEI. This CDR3 contains 15 residues. Trimming stripped 3 bases from V and 5 bases from J, with 15 bases between. The CDR3 sequence is CASSEGRRVRDTQYF. The CDR3 DNA reads as TGTGCCAGCAGTGAGGGCCGGAGGGTTAGAGATACGCAGTATTTT.

This chain links TRBV11-3 with TRBJ1-1; D possibly corresponds to TRBD1 (6 bases). From germline, CDR1 is SGHNT and CDR2 YENEEA. V gave up 6 bases and J gave up 1 base, with 18 bases separating them. There are 16 residues in the CDR3. This chain's CDR3 is CASRFKSGTRNTEAFF. CDR3 sequence (DNA): TGTGCCAGCAGGTTTAAATCCGGGACAAGGAACACTGAAGCTTTCTTT.

The rearrangement uses TRBV9 and TRBJ2-1; D is undetermined. The CDR3 runs 14 residues. V was trimmed by 0 bases and J by 6 bases, leaving 10 bases between them. CDR1 SGDLS and CDR2 YYNGEE come from the germline V gene. CDR3 residues: CASSVDGLSNEQFF. The CDR3 DNA reads TGTGCCAGCAGCGTAGACGGTTTGAGCAATGAGCAGTTCTTC.

This clone was found once. This rearrangement joins TRBV5-6 to TRBJ1-3, with no clear D. CDR3 length: 16 residues. CDR1 SGHDT and CDR2 YYEEEE come from the germline V gene. Trimming left V 2 bases short and J 0 bases short, with 12 bases between. The CDR3, as DNA: TGTGCCAGCAGCTTTTATGGAGCGCACTCTGGAAACACCATATATTTT. Translating it yields CASSFYGAHSGNTIYF.

The chain uses TRBV4-1 and TRBJ2-7; 8 bases are shared with TRBD2. The CDR3 length is 15 residues. Trimming removed 2 bases from V and 2 bases from J; junction bases left unmatched: 5. Germline V gives CDR1 MGHRA, CDR2 YSYEKL. The CDR3 nucleotides read TGCGCCAGCAGCCAAATCAGCGGGGGTGCCTACGAGCAGTACTTC. Translation: CASSQISGGAYEQYF.

This clone was seen only a few times. This sequence joins TRBV3-1 (or the pseudogene TRBV3-2) and TRBJ2-7; 9 bases are a match to TRBD1. This CDR3 contains 15 residues. Germline trimming cut 1 base from V and 1 base from J; bases unmatched to any gene: 2. Germline values: CDR1 LGHDT, CDR2 YNNKEL (reference sequence). The CDR3: CASSQGDRDSYEQYF. CDR3 DNA: TGTGCCAGCAGCCAAGGGGACAGGGATTCCTACGAGCAGTACTTC.

The chain joins TRBV27 to TRBJ2-1, with D uncertain. Germline V lookup: CDR1 MNHEY, CDR2 SMNVEV (reference sequence). CDR3 length: 15 amino acids. With 1 base removed from V and 0 bases from J, the gap between germline ends came to 7 bases. The CDR3 sequence: CASSLFGSSYNEQFF. The DNA of the CDR3 is TGTGCCAGCAGTTTATTCGGTAGCTCCTACAATGAGCAGTTCTTC.

This chain links TRBV7-9 with TRBJ2-7, with 9 bases fitting TRBD2. CDR1 is SEHNR, CDR2 FQNEAQ, per germline (reference sequence). V shed 5 bases and J 7 bases; nucleotides not matched to a gene: 9. There are 14 residues in the CDR3. The CDR3 here is CASSTIAGVGEQYF. CDR3 sequence (DNA): TGTGCCAGCAGCACTATAGCGGGAGTAGGGGAGCAGTACTTC.

In its sample, this clone was seen once. This chain uses TRBV7-8 with TRBJ2-2; 10 positions agree with TRBD2. J lost 6 bases, V lost 1 base, and 8 bases had no gene match. Germline CDR1 SGHVS, CDR2 FQNEAQ. The CDR3 is made up of 17 amino acids. The DNA for the CDR3 is TGTGCCAGCAGCTTAGTCCTAGCGGGAGTTTCAGCCGGGGAGCTGTTTTTT. Translating it yields CASSLVLAGVSAGELFF.

The rearrangement links TRBV7-3 to TRBJ2-3, with 9 bases lining up with TRBD2. V shed 0 bases and J 4 bases; nucleotides not matched to a gene: 11. This CDR3 comprises 18 residues. The germline CDR1 and CDR2 sequences are SGHTA and FQGTGA. The CDR3 nucleotides read TGTGCCAGCAGCTTAACGGCGGCGGGAGGGCCGAGGTCAGATACGCAGTATTTT. It is translated as CASSLTAAGGPRSDTQYF.

This chain uses TRBV11-2 with TRBJ2-1; tentatively, D is TRBD1 (5 bases). Germline V gene data show CDR1 as SGHAT and CDR2 as FQNNGV. This CDR3 comprises 16 residues. Trimming pared 4 bases from V and 2 bases from J, leaving 15 bases between. The DNA for the CDR3 is TGTGCCAGCAGCTCCGACAGAAAATCAGCCTACAATGAGCAGTTCTTC. Translated, it gives CASSSDRKSAYNEQFF.

The CDR3 loop is CASSPRIDGDTQYF. CDR3 DNA: TGTGCCAGCAGCCCCCGAATAGATGGAGATACGCAGTATTTT. This chain uses TRBV5-5 with TRBJ2-3; D unclear. Germline V lookup: CDR1 SGHKS, CDR2 YYEKEE (reference sequence). CDR3 length: 14 amino acids. Trimming cost V 4 bases and J 5 bases, with 14 bases left between them.

This clone was detected once. The rearrangement links TRBV28 to TRBJ1-1; 7 bases agree with TRBD1. The J segment lost 7 bases and the V segment lost 6 bases, leaving 11 bases of the junction unmatched. CDR3 length: 14 amino acids. CDR1 MDHEN and CDR2 SYDVKM come from the germline V gene. CDR3 DNA sequence: TGTGCCAGCAGGACAGGGACGGCGAAGGGTGAAGCTTTCTTT. Translation: CASRTGTAKGEAFF.

J is TRBJ2-4 and V is TRBV5-6; D not resolved. The V end lost 1 base, the J end lost 0 bases, and 11 bases lay between the germline ends. Per germline, CDR1 SGHDT and CDR2 YYEEEE. CDR3 size: 16 residues. The CDR3 coding sequence is TGTGCCAGCAGCTTGTCTCGGGTACTAGCCAAAAACATTCAGTACTTC. It encodes CASSLSRVLAKNIQYF.

The rearrangement links TRBV27 to TRBJ2-6; no definite D call. There are 13 residues in the CDR3. Trimming removed 5 bases from V and 4 bases from J, with 6 bases in between. Germline loops: CDR1 MNHEY, CDR2 SMNVEV (reference sequence). CDR3 nucleotides: TGTGCCAGCAGTCCCGGGGGGGCCAACGTCCTGACTTTC. This translates into CASSPGGANVLTF.

The gene calls are TRBV5-1 and TRBJ2-7, with D uncertain. The germline V gene has CDR1 SGHRS and CDR2 YFSETQ. This CDR3 has 14 residues. V was cut by 0 bases and J by 0 bases, with 7 bases left in between. The DNA of the CDR3 is TGCGCCAGCAGCTTGGGTAGTGCCTCCTACGAGCAGTACTTC. Translating it yields CASSLGSASYEQYF.